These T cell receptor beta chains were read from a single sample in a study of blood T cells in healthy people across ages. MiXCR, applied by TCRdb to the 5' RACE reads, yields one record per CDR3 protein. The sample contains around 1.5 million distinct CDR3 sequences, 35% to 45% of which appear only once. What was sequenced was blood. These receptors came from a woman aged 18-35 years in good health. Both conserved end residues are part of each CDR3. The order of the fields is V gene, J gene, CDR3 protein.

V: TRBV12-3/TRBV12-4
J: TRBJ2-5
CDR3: CASSFHNNQETQYF

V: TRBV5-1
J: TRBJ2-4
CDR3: CATEANGGQYF

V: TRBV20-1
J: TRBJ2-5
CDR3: CSASSGRAPNEQYF

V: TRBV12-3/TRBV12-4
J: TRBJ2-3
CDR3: CASSLGPGGARTDTQYF

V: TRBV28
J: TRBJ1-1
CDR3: CASSLFGTANTEAFF

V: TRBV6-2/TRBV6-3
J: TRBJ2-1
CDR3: CASSYSIDRGVAYNEQFF

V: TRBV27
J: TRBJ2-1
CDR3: CASTPLGRAAGGNEQFF

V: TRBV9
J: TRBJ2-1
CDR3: CASSASERGLTYNEQFF

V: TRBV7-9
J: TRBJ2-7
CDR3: CASSFGPQSYEQYF

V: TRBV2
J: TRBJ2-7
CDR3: CASSENGRAQYF

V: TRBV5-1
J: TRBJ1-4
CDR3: CASSSPSGRGGEKLFF

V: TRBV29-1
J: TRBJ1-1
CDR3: CSAGEGFHTEAFF

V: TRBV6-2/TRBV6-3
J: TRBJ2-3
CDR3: CASSYFYSDTQYF

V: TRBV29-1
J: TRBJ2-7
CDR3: CSVEPGGEQYF

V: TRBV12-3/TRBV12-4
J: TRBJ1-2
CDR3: CASRAQGSYGYTF

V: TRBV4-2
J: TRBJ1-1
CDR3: CASSYAGTGNGLNTEAFF

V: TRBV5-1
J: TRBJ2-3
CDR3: CASSLAAGGGSTDTQYF

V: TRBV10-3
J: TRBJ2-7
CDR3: CAISELGVSYEQYF

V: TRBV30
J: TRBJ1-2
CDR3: CARGLVYGYTF

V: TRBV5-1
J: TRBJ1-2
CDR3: CASSLNPDRGSWVGYTF

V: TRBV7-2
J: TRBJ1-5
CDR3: CASSLRVPGQGRQPQHF

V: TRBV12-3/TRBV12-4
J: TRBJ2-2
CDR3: CASTNRDIDTGELFF

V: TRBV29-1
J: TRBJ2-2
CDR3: CSIVVGGSKNTGELFF

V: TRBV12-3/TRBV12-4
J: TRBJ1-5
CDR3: CASSRSGTGRNQPQHF

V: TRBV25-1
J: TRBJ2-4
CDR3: CASTGTGYRYF

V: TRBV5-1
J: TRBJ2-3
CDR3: CASSLERGDGTDTQYF

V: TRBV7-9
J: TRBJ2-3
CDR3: CASSSPTVLSTDTQYF

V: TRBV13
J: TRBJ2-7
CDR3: CASSRRTGYEQYF

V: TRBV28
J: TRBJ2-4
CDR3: CATQAGGLYNEQYF

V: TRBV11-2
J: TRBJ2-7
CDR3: CASSPGGGGFSYEQYF

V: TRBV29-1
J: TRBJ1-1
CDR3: CSGEGNTEAFF

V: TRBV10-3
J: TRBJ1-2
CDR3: CAISDGDRTYGYTF

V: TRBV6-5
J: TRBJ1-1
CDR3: CASSYTGRDGPEAFF

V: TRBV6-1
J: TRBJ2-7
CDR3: CASSEGTGFDEQYF

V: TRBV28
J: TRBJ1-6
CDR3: CASEDSPYNSPLHF

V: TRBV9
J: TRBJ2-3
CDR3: CASSVDRESDTQYF

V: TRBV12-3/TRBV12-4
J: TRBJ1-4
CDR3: CASTPGGGRLFF